This TCR beta chain emerged from a study of human T cells and chemical hapten exposure. Whole-study context: Diphenylcyclopropenone doses were given weekly to the scalps of patients across the approximately 24-week study.

A single record per CDR3 protein comes from TCRdb applying MiXCR to the RACE reads. The sample lists about 380,000 distinct CDR3 sequences, 5.1% occurring once. The CDR3 has 16 residues. In germline, CDR1 is SGHRS, CDR2 YFSETQ. J gave up 4 bases and V 2 bases, and 9 bases lay outside the gene matches. Time point specified: pre-sensitization, week 0. Sample treatment: therapeutic diphenylcyclopropenone sensitization with weekly scalp DPC. Only after blood had been drawn was each patch test applied. This TCR came from a woman in her forties or fifties with alopecia areata. Some clones in this sample may be carry-over from other donors' samples. This material consisted of whole blood, taken in connection with sensitization to the hapten diphenylcyclopropenone (DPC). The rearrangement joins TRBV5-1 to TRBJ2-3; 8 nucleotides agree with TRBD2. The CDR3 here is CASSFSQRGSPDTQYF. The CDR3 region has the DNA TGCGCCAGCAGCTTCTCCCAGCGGGGGAGTCCAGATACGCAGTATTTT.